The 6 T cell receptor beta chains given below trace back to one sample, sequenced in a study of monozygotic twins with inflammatory bowel disease. TCRdb re-called the 5' RACE reads; every CDR3 protein appears as one record, without DNA. This sample's clone table lists more than 300,000 distinct CDR3 sequences. Sequenced: blood. Receptor source: a human donor with ulcerative colitis or Crohn's disease, or a healthy co-twin of an affected twin (not recorded which).

The rearrangement uses TRBV6-1 and TRBJ2-2. The CDR3 is 15 amino acids. Germline V lookup: CDR1 MNHNS, CDR2 SASEGT. Here the CDR3 reads CASSIAGSNTGELFF.

The CDR3 here is CASSLIGLNEQFF. This chain joins TRBV7-3 and TRBJ2-1. The CDR3 is made up of 13 amino acids. CDR1 and CDR2 from the germline V gene are SGHTA and FQGTGA.

Here the CDR3 reads CASSDQVKETQYF. V usage is TRBV18 and J usage is TRBJ2-5. The V gene's germline CDR1 is KGHSH and CDR2 LQKENI. This CDR3 has 13 amino acids.

This rearrangement joins TRBV29-1 to TRBJ2-5; TCRdb picks TRBD1, but there is no DNA to check that call. The germline V gene encodes CDR1 SQVTM and CDR2 ANQGSEA. The CDR3 contains 15 residues. The CDR3 sequence: CSVEDFGRGEETQYF.

The chain employs TRBV7-2 and TRBJ1-3; the TCRdb D gene call, TRBD1, has no DNA to confirm it. Germline V gene sequence: CDR1 SGHTA, CDR2 FQGNSA. This CDR3 region has 15 residues. CDR3 amino acids: CASSLEGGRGNTIYF.

The CDR3 loop is CATSRDQSRGPGNTIYF. The chain links TRBV15 to TRBJ1-3. Germline CDR1 reads LNHNV; CDR2 reads YYDKDF (reference sequence). This CDR3 spans 17 amino acids.